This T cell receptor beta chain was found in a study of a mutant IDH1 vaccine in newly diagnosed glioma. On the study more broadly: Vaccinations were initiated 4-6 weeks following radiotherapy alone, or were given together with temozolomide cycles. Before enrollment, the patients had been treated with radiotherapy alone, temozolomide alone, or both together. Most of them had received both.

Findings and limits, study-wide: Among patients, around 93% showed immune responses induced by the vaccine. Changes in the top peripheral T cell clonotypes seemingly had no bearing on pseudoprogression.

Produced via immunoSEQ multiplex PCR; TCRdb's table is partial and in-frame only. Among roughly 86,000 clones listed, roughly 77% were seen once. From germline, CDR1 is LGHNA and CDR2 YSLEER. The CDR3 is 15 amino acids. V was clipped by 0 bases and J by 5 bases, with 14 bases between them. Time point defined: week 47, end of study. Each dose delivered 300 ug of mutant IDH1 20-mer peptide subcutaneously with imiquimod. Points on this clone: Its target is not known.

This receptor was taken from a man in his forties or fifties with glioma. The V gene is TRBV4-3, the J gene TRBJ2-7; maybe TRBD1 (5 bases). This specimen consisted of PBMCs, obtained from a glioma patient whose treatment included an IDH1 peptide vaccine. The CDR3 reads CASSQDTRESHEQYF. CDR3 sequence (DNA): TGCGCCAGCAGCCAAGATACCAGGGAATCCCACGAGCAGTACTTC.